This T cell receptor (beta chain) was sequenced for a study of type 1 and type 2 diabetes patients. Study details: The cohort mixed type 1 diabetes, type 2 diabetes and nondiabetic donors. Magnetic bead positive selection isolated CD4+ or CD8+ T cells from PBMCs.

PCR was run on genomic DNA. Amplification of the beta chain CDR3 used 30 forward and 13 reverse multiplex primers. MiXCR, applied by TCRdb to the multiplex PCR reads, yields one record per CDR3 protein. The profile shows 250,000 or so distinct CDR3 sequences, around 47% of them singletons. Each diabetic donor fulfilled classification criteria for either type 1 or type 2. The sequencing input was peripheral blood mononuclear cells (PBMCs). The source is a man aged 18-30 years with type 2 diabetes.

In nucleotides, the CDR3 is TGCAGTGCTCGAAGACTAGCGGGAGTCCGGGATCAGGGTGTTTCCTACGAGCAGTACTTC. Translated: CSARRLAGVRDQGVSYEQYF. V and J are TRBV20-1 and TRBJ2-7; 12 nucleotides align to TRBD2. The CDR3 contains 20 residues. V shed 5 bases, J shed 1 base, and the junction held 21 bases outside the gene matches. CDR1 and CDR2 (germline): DFQATT, SNEGSKA (reference sequence).